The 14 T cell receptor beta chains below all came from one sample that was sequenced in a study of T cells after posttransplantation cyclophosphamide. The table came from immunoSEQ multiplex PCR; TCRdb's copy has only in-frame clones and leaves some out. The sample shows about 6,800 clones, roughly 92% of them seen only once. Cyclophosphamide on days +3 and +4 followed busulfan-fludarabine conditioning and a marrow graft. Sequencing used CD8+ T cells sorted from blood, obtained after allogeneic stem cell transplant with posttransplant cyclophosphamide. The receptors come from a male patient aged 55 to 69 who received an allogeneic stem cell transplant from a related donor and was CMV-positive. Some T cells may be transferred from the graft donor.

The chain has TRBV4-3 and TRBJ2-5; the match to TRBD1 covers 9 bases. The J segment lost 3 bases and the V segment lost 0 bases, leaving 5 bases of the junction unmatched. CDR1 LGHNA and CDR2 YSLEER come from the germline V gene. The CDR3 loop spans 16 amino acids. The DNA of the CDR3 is TGCGCCAGCAGCCAAGATCGGACAGGGGTTGAAGAGACCCAGTACTTC. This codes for CASSQDRTGVEETQYF.

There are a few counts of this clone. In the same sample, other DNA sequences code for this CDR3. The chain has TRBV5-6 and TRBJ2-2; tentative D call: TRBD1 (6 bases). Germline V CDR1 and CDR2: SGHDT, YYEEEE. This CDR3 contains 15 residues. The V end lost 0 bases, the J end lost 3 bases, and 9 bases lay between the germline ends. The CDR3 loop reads CASSLVQGDTGELFF. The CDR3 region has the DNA TGTGCCAGCAGCTTGGTACAGGGCGACACCGGGGAGCTGTTTTTT.

CDR3 sequence (DNA): TGTGCCTGGAGTGTACTAGGTGGAATTCCCGAAGAGACCCAGTACTTC. As protein: CAWSVLGGIPEETQYF. This sequence joins TRBV30 and TRBJ2-5; TRBD2 might be the D (5 bases). Trimming pared 0 bases from V and 3 bases from J, leaving 17 bases between. The CDR3 extends over 16 amino acids. CDR1 is GTSNPN, CDR2 SVGIG, per germline (reference sequence).

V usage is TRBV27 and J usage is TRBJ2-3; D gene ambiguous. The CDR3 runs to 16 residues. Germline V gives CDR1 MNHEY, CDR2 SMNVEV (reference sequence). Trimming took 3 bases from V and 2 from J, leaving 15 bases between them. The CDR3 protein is CASSFGGGFSTDTQYF. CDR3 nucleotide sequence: TGTGCCAGCAGTTTTGGCGGTGGTTTTTCCACAGATACGCAGTATTTT.

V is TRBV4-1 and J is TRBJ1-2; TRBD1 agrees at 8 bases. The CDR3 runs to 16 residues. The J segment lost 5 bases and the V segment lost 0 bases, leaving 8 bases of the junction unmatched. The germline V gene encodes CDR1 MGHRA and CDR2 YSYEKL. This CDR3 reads CASSQEEDRVAYGYTF. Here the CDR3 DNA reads TGCGCCAGCAGCCAAGAAGAGGACAGGGTAGCTTATGGCTACACCTTC.

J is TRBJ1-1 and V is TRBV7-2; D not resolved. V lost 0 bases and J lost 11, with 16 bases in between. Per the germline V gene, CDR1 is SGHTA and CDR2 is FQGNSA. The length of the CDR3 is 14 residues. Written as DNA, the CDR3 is TGTGCCAGCAGCTTAGCTTTGGTCTCCGTTGAGGCTTTCTTT. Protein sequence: CASSLALVSVEAFF.

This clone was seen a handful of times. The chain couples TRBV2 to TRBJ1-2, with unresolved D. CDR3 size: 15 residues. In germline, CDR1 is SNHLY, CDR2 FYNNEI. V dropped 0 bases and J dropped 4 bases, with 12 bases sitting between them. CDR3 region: CASSEAGNPGYGYTF. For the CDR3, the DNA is TGTGCCAGCAGTGAAGCAGGCAACCCAGGCTATGGCTACACCTTC.

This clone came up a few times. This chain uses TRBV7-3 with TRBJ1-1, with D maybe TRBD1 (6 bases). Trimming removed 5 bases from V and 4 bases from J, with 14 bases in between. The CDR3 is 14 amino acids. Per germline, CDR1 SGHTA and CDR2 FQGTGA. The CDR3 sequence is CASSPLGGGTEAFF. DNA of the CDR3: TGTGCCAGCAGCCCCCTGGGAGGGGGCACTGAAGCTTTCTTT.

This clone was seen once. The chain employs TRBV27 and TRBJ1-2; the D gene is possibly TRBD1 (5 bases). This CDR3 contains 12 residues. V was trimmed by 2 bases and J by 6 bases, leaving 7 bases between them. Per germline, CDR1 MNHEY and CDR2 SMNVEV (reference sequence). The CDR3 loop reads CASSLRGDGYTF. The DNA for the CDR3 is TGTGCCAGCAGTTTACGGGGGGATGGCTACACCTTC.

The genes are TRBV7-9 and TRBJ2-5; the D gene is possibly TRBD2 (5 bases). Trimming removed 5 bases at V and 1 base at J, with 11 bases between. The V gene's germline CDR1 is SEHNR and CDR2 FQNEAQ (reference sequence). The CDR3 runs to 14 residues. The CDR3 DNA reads TGTGCCAGCAGCCCCCTGGACTTCCAAGAGACCCAGTACTTC. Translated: CASSPLDFQETQYF.

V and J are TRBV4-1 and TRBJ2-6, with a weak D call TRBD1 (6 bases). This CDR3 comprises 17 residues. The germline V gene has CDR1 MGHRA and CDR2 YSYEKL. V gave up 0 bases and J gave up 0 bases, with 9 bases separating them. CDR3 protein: CASSQDADSSGANVLTF. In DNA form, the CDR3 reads TGCGCCAGCAGCCAAGACGCGGACAGCTCTGGGGCCAACGTCCTGACTTTC.

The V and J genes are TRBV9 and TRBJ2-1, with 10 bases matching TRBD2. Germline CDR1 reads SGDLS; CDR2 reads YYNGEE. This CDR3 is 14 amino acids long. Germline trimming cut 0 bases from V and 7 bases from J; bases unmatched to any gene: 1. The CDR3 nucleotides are TGTGCCAGCAGCGTAGGTAGCGGGGGGAATGAGCAGTTCTTC. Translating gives CASSVGSGGNEQFF.

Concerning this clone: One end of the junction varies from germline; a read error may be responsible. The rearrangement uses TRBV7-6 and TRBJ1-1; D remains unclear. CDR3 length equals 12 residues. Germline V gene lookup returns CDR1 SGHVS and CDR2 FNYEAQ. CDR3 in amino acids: CASSLGESEALF. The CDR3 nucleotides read TGTGCCAGCAGCTTAGGAGAATCTGAAGCTCTCTTT.

CDR3 nucleotides: TGTGCCAGCAGCGACCGACAGGGGGGCTATGGCTACACCTTC. Protein product: CASSDRQGGYGYTF. V is TRBV13 and J is TRBJ1-2, with 9 positions matching TRBD1. The CDR3 extends over 14 amino acids. Trimming removed 5 bases from V and 4 bases from J; junction bases left unmatched: 5. Germline CDR1 and CDR2: PRHDT and FYEKMQ (reference sequence). Using reference TRBV13 and TRBJ1-2 for the parts outside the CDR3, the full variable domain is AAGVIQSPRHLIKEKRETATLKCYPIPRHDTVYWYQQGPGQDPQFLISFYEKMQSDKGSIPDRFSAQQFSDYHSELNMSSLELGDSALYFCASSDRQGGYGYTFGSGTRLTVV.